The source of this TCR beta chain is a study of T-cell reconstitution after alpha-beta-depleted transplantation in children. Using unique molecular identifiers, the investigators prepared the TCRbeta library. TCRdb ran MiXCR on the PCR reads and lists one entry per CDR3 protein. The data show some 840,000 distinct CDR3 sequences, around 15% seen once. V lost 4 bases and J lost 7; bases outside the gene matches: 11. The V gene's germline CDR1 is SGDLS and CDR2 YYNGEE. The CDR3 totals 15 residues. Worth noting for this clonotype: The target antigen is unknown.

General study findings and limits: One year post-transplant, T-cell counts and diversity were largely derived from T cells produced anew. Approximately two months post-transplant, alpha-beta T cells reportedly originated from several hundred expanded graft clones. The origin of high day-60 TCRbeta diversity in some patients lay in surviving recipient T cells and thymic progenitors.

The chain is built from TRBV9 and TRBJ2-7, with 10 bases identical to TRBD2. This receptor was taken from a male patient younger than 18 who had a stem cell transplant for acute lymphoblastic leukemia, so the T cells may come from the graft donor. The sample was PBMCs, mostly from graft donor cells, taken 360 days after TCRalphabeta/CD19-depleted stem cell transplant. For the CDR3, the DNA is TGTGCCAGCAGCCCCCGAGCTAGCGGGAGCTGGGAGCAGTACTTC. It codes for CASSPRASGSWEQYF.